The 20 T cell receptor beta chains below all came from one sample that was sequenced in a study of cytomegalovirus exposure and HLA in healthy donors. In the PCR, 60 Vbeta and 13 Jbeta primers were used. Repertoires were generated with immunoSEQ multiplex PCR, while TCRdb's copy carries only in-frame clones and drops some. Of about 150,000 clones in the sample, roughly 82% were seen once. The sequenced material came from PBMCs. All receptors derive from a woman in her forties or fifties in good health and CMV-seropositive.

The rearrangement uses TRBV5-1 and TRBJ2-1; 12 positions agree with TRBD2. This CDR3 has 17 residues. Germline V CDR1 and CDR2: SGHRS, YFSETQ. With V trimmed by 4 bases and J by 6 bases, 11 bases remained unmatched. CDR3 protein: CASSPGASGGATNEQFF. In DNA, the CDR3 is TGCGCCAGCAGCCCGGGGGCTAGCGGGGGGGCTACCAATGAGCAGTTCTTC.

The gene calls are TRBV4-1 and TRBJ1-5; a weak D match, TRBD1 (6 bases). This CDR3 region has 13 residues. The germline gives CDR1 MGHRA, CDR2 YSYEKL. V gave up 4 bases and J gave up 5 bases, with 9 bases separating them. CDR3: CASSRTEDQPQHF. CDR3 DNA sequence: TGCGCCAGCAGCCGGACAGAGGATCAGCCCCAGCATTTT.

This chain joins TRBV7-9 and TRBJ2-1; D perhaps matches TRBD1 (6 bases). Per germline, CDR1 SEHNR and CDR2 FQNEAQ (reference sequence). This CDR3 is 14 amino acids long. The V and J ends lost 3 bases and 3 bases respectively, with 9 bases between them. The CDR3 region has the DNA TGTGCCAGCAGCTTCACAGGGTTCTACAATGAGCAGTTCTTC. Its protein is CASSFTGFYNEQFF. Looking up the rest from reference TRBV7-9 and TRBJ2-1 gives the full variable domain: DTGVSQNPRHKITKRGQNVTFRCDPISEHNRLYWYRQTLGQGPEFLTYFQNEAQLEKSRLLSDRFSAERPKGSFSTLEIQRTEQGDSAMYLCASSFTGFYNEQFFGPGTRLTVL.

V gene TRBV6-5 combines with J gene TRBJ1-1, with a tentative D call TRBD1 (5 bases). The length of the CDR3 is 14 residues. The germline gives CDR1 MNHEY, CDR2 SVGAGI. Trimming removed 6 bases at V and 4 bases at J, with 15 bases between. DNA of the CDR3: TGTGCCAGCAGCCCTCAGGGTTGGGGCACTGAAGCTTTCTTT. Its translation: CASSPQGWGTEAFF.

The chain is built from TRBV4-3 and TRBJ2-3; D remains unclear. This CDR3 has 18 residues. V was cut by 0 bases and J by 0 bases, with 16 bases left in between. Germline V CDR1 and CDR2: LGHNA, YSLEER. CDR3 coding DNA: TGCGCCAGCAGCCAAGATATGTCACGCGGCGAGAGCACAGATACGCAGTATTTT. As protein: CASSQDMSRGESTDTQYF.

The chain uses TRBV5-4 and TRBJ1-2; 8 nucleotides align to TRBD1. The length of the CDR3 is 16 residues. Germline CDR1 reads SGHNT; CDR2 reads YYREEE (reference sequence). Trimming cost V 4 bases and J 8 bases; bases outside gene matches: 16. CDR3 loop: CASSPQIGQGSFGYTF. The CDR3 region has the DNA TGTGCCAGCAGCCCACAGATCGGACAGGGATCGTTCGGCTACACCTTC.

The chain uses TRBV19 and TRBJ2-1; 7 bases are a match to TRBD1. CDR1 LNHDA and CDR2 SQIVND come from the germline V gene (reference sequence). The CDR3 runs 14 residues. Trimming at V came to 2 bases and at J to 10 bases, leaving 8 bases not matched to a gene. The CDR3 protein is CASSISHYRGEQFF. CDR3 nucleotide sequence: TGTGCCAGTAGTATATCTCACTACAGGGGCGAGCAGTTCTTC.

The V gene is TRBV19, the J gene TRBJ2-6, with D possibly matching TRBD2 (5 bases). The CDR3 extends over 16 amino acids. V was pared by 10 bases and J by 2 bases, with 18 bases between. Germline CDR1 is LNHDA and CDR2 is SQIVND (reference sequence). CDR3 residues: CATRDDGRAGANVLTF. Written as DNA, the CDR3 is TGTGCCACCCGAGACGATGGGCGGGCTGGGGCCAACGTCCTGACTTTC.

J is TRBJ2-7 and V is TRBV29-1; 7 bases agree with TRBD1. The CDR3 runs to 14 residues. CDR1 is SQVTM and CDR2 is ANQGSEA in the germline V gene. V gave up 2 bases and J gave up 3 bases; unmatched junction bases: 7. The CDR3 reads CSVENRDSNYEQYF. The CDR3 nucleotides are TGCAGCGTTGAAAATCGGGACAGCAACTACGAGCAGTACTTC.

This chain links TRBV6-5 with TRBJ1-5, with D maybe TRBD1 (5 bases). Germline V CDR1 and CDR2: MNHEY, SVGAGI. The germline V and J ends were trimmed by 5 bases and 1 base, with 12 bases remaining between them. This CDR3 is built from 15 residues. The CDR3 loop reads CASSQGVTSNQPQHF. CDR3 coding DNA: TGTGCCAGCAGTCAAGGGGTTACGAGCAATCAGCCCCAGCATTTT.

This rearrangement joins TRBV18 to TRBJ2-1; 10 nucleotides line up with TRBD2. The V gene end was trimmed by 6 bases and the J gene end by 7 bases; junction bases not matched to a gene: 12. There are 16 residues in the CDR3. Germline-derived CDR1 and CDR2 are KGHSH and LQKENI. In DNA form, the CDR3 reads TGTGCCAGCTCGCGACAGCCGGGACTAGCGAGGAATGAGCAGTTCTTC. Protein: CASSRQPGLARNEQFF.

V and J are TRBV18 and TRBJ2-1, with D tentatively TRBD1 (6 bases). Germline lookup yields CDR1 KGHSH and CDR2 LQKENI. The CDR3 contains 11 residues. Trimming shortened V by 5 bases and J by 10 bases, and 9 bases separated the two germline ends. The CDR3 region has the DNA TGTGCCAGCTCAGCAGACAGGGAGCAGTTCTTC. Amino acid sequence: CASSADREQFF.

CDR3: CASSLGQEVPAFF. For the CDR3, the DNA is TGTGCCAGCAGCCTAGGACAGGAAGTTCCAGCTTTCTTT. This chain uses TRBV5-6 with TRBJ1-1; TRBD1 matches 7 bases. Germline CDR1 and CDR2: SGHDT and YYEEEE. The CDR3 consists of 13 residues. V was pared by 4 bases and J by 10 bases, with 10 bases of the junction left unmatched.

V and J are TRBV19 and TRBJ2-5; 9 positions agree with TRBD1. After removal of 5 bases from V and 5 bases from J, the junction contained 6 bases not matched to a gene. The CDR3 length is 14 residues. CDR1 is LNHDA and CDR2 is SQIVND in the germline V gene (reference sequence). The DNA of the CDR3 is TGTGCCAGTAGTCTCAACAGGGGGCGTGAGACCCAGTACTTC. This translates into CASSLNRGRETQYF.

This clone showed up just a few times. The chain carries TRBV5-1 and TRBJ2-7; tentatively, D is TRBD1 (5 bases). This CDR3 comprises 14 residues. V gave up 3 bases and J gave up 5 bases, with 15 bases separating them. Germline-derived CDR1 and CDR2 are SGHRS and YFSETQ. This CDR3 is CASSSQEPKDEQYF. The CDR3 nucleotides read TGCGCCAGCAGCTCACAGGAGCCAAAGGACGAGCAGTACTTC.

The CDR3 DNA reads TGTGCCAGCAGCCCTACAGGGAGAAATTCACCCCTCCACTTT. Translated, it gives CASSPTGRNSPLHF. The chain carries TRBV7-2 and TRBJ1-6, with D perhaps TRBD1 (6 bases). CDR1 and CDR2 from the germline V gene are SGHTA and FQGNSA. The V gene lost 5 bases and the J gene lost 7 bases, with 12 bases spanning the gap. The CDR3 sequence is 14 residues long.

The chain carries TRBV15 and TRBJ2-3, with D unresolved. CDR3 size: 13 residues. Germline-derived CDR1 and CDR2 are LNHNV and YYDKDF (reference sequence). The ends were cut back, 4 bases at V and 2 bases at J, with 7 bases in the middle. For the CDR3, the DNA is TGTGCCACCAGCAAGACAACCACAGATACGCAGTATTTT. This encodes CATSKTTTDTQYF.

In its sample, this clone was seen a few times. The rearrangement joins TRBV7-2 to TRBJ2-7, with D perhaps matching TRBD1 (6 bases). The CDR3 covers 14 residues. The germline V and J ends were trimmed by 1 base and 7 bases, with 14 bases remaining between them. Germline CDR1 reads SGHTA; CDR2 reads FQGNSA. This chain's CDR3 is CASSLVKDRDEQYF. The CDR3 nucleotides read TGTGCCAGCAGCTTAGTTAAGGACAGAGATGAGCAGTACTTC.

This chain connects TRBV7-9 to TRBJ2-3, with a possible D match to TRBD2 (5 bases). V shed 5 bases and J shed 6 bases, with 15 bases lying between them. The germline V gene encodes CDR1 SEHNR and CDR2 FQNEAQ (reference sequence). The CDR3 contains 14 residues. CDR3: CASSPDWTRDTQYF. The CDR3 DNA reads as TGTGCCAGCAGCCCGGACTGGACCCGCGATACGCAGTATTTT.

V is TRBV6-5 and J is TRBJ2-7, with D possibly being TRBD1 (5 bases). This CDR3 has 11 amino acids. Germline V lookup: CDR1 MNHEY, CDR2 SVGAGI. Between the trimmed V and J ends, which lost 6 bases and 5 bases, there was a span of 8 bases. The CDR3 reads CASRQGHEQYF. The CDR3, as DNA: TGTGCCAGCAGGCAGGGCCACGAGCAGTACTTC.